This paragraph covers one T cell receptor beta chain sequence. Its specificity is unknown. Sequencing was at survey level. TCRdb keeps only in-frame clones here, not all; method: immunoSEQ multiplex PCR. The repertoire holds 25,000 to 35,000 clones, with about 71% as singletons. The germline CDR1 and CDR2 sequences are SGHNT and YYREEE (reference sequence). Trimming stripped 6 bases from V and 4 bases from J, with 16 bases between. The CDR3 length is 14 residues. These data are taken from a study of STAT5B mutations in CD4+ large granular lymphocyte leukemia. The study, taken as a whole, reports: TRBV06-family usage was enriched in top patient clones (8/27) versus controls (2/35).

V gene TRBV5-4 combines with J gene TRBJ2-5; perhaps TRBD1 as D (5 bases). Sequencing used CD4+ T cells from blood buffy coats. The source is a human donor in good health. The CDR3 is CASTRETAAETQYF. CDR3 nucleotide sequence: TGTGCCAGCACCAGAGAGACAGCAGCAGAGACCCAGTACTTC.